Presented here are 27 T cell receptor beta chains from one specimen sequenced in a study of cytomegalovirus exposure and HLA in healthy donors. The PCR ran on 60 Vbeta and 13 Jbeta primers. The assay was immunoSEQ multiplex PCR, and TCRdb's table has in-frame clones only and misses some. Among roughly 130,000 clones, roughly 77% were seen once, and the ten largest hold approximately 5%. Sequenced input: PBMCs. These receptors were obtained from a man aged 25 to 40 in good health and CMV-seronegative.

The V gene is TRBV27, the J gene TRBJ1-5, with 9 bases matching TRBD1. CDR3 length equals 14 residues. The junction had 3 bases not matched to a gene; V was cut back by 6 bases and J by 3 bases. Per the germline V gene, CDR1 is MNHEY and CDR2 is SMNVEV (reference sequence). Here the CDR3 reads CASSDRGYNQPQHF. CDR3 coding DNA: TGTGCCAGCAGCGACAGGGGGTACAATCAGCCCCAGCATTTT.

This chain joins TRBV5-4 and TRBJ2-1; TRBD2 matches 11 bases. From germline, CDR1 is SGHNT and CDR2 YYREEE (reference sequence). This CDR3 region has 16 residues. V lost 5 bases, J lost 4 bases, and 8 bases stayed unmatched. CDR3 sequence reads: CASRPGTSGKYNEQFF. DNA of the CDR3: TGTGCCAGCAGACCCGGGACTAGCGGAAAATACAATGAGCAGTTCTTC.

The chain is built from TRBV19 and TRBJ2-6, with 9 nucleotides matching TRBD1. CDR3 size: 18 residues. The V and J ends lost 3 bases and 1 base, in that order; junction bases with no gene match: 7. Germline-derived CDR1 and CDR2 are LNHDA and SQIVND (reference sequence). The CDR3 sequence: CASSISGTGLSGANVLTF. The CDR3 nucleotides read TGTGCCAGTAGTATTAGTGGGACAGGGTTGTCTGGGGCCAACGTCCTGACTTTC.

V gene TRBV2 combines with J gene TRBJ2-5; 8 bases fit TRBD2. CDR1 SNHLY and CDR2 FYNNEI come from the germline V gene. The junction had 8 bases not matched to a gene; V was cut back by 0 bases and J by 5 bases. The CDR3 consists of 16 residues. The CDR3 spells CASSEAGVAGLETQYF. The CDR3 DNA follows: TGTGCCAGCAGTGAAGCGGGAGTAGCGGGGCTGGAGACCCAGTACTTC.

The rearrangement uses TRBV28 and TRBJ2-7; unclear D gene. Trimming took off 3 bases at V and 3 bases at J, with 9 bases between the two ends. Germline values: CDR1 MDHEN, CDR2 SYDVKM. This CDR3 has 13 amino acids. The CDR3 loop is CASSFFGLYEQYF. DNA of the CDR3: TGTGCCAGCAGTTTTTTTGGCCTCTACGAGCAGTACTTC.

The chain combines TRBV19 with TRBJ1-4; D is unresolved. The CDR3 sequence is 14 residues long. Trimming left V 4 bases short and J 4 bases short, with 10 bases between. Germline V CDR1 and CDR2: LNHDA, SQIVND (reference sequence). The chain's CDR3 is CASSNEGGNEKLFF. The DNA of the CDR3 is TGTGCCAGTAGTAACGAGGGTGGTAATGAAAAACTGTTTTTT.

The genes are TRBV25-1 and TRBJ2-2, with D hard to call. CDR1 is MGHDK and CDR2 is SYGVNS in the germline V gene. CDR3 size: 14 residues. V gave up 4 bases and J gave up 3 bases, with 9 bases separating them. The CDR3 nucleotides read TGTGCCAGCAGTGCTAGGTACGACACCGGGGAGCTGTTTTTT. Its protein product is CASSARYDTGELFF.

The V gene is TRBV4-3, the J gene TRBJ2-3; D may be TRBD2 (7 bases). Germline CDR1 LGHNA, CDR2 YSLEER. The CDR3 length is 18 residues. The ends were cut back, 4 bases at V and 7 bases at J, with 27 bases in the middle. In DNA, the CDR3 is TGCGCCAGCAGCCTACAAAGGGGGGGCTCCCCCACCTTCAATACGCAGTATTTT. It is translated as CASSLQRGGSPTFNTQYF.

The rearrangement links TRBV7-9 to TRBJ1-1; perhaps TRBD1 as D (6 bases). The CDR3 totals 16 residues. V lost 4 bases and J lost 3, with 18 bases in between. Per germline, CDR1 SEHNR and CDR2 FQNEAQ (reference sequence). This CDR3 is CASSSSSYGGHTEAFF. CDR3 in DNA: TGTGCCAGCAGCTCCTCCTCCTACGGGGGGCACACTGAAGCTTTCTTT.

The chain joins TRBV7-2 to TRBJ2-5; no definite D call. The CDR3 has 12 residues. Germline V gene lookup returns CDR1 SGHTA and CDR2 FQGNSA. The germline V and J ends were trimmed by 3 bases and 5 bases, with 7 bases remaining between them. The CDR3 loop is CASSFPGETQYF. Written as DNA, the CDR3 is TGTGCCAGCAGCTTTCCCGGGGAGACCCAGTACTTC.

This clone has only one observation. CDR3 in DNA: TGCGCCAGCAGCCGAGTCCCTGGAGAATCTCTCAATGAGCAGTTCTTC. Amino acid sequence: CASSRVPGESLNEQFF. The genes are TRBV4-3 and TRBJ2-1; D remains unclear. The CDR3 runs to 16 residues. V lost 4 bases and J 6 bases, leaving 19 bases between the germline ends. Germline V CDR1 and CDR2: LGHNA, YSLEER.

V is TRBV2 and J is TRBJ1-2; a weak D match, TRBD1 (5 bases). V was clipped by 8 bases and J by 4 bases, with 14 bases between them. The CDR3 spans 13 residues. Germline CDR1 SNHLY, CDR2 FYNNEI. CDR3 nucleotides: TGTGCCAGCCGGGGGGTGTCCTTCTATGGCTACACCTTC. Its translation is CASRGVSFYGYTF.

The J gene is TRBJ1-2, the V gene TRBV5-1; TRBD1 matches at 9 bases. Trimming removed 3 bases from V and 3 bases from J; junction bases left unmatched: 3. The CDR3 loop spans 14 amino acids. Germline lookup yields CDR1 SGHRS and CDR2 YFSETQ. The CDR3 coding sequence is TGCGCCAGCAGCTCCGGGACAGGGTACTATGGCTACACCTTC. Translating it yields CASSSGTGYYGYTF.

V gene TRBV11-2 combines with J gene TRBJ2-3; D may be TRBD2 (5 bases). V gave up 3 bases and J gave up 0 bases, with 10 bases separating them. The germline CDR1 and CDR2 sequences are SGHAT and FQNNGV. The CDR3 is 15 amino acids. The CDR3 reads CASSFSAPSTDTQYF. The CDR3 coding sequence is TGTGCCAGCAGCTTTAGCGCACCAAGCACAGATACGCAGTATTTT.

This clone was found once. The chain couples TRBV6-1 to TRBJ1-1; D unclear. The germline V and J ends were trimmed by 8 bases and 1 base, with 11 bases remaining between them. Germline assignment: CDR1 MNHNS and CDR2 SASEGT. The CDR3 totals 13 residues. The CDR3 coding sequence is TGTGCCAGCGATCGAGTGAGGAACACTGAAGCTTTCTTT. It is translated as CASDRVRNTEAFF.

V gene TRBV9 combines with J gene TRBJ2-7, with D tentatively TRBD2 (5 bases). Deletions cut 0 bases from V and 1 base from J, with 8 bases between. The CDR3 loop spans 14 amino acids. Germline CDR1 and CDR2: SGDLS and YYNGEE. The CDR3 DNA reads TGTGCCAGCAGCGTAGGGTCGGGGTCCTACGAGCAGTACTTC. This gives the protein CASSVGSGSYEQYF.

This chain uses TRBV2 with TRBJ2-2; the D gene is possibly TRBD1 (6 bases). V was pared by 4 bases and J by 1 base, with 10 bases between. The germline V gene has CDR1 SNHLY and CDR2 FYNNEI. CDR3 size: 15 residues. The CDR3: CASSGEGGNTGELFF. DNA for the CDR3: TGTGCCAGCAGTGGGGAAGGGGGGAACACCGGGGAGCTGTTTTTT.

The chain joins TRBV7-3 to TRBJ2-3; 7 positions match TRBD1. Germline CDR1 and CDR2: SGHTA and FQGTGA. The CDR3 runs to 14 residues. V shed 4 bases and J 4 bases; nucleotides not matched to a gene: 5. For the CDR3, the DNA is TGTGCCAGCAGCTCCAGGACAGGCTCAGATACGCAGTATTTT. It codes for CASSSRTGSDTQYF.

Only one count was recorded for this clone. V gene TRBV9 combines with J gene TRBJ1-1; 9 nucleotides line up with TRBD1. Germline V gene data show CDR1 as SGDLS and CDR2 as YYNGEE. The CDR3 totals 17 residues. J gave up 1 base and V 1 base, and 8 bases lay outside the gene matches. The CDR3, as DNA: TGTGCCAGCAGCGTAAGGGAGACAGGGGGACAGAACACTGAAGCTTTCTTT. As protein: CASSVRETGGQNTEAFF.

The chain couples TRBV4-3 to TRBJ2-7, with 9 nucleotides matching TRBD2. V shed 4 bases, J shed 2 bases, and the junction held 3 bases outside the gene matches. The CDR3 totals 14 residues. Germline values: CDR1 LGHNA, CDR2 YSLEER. CDR3 region: CASSRIAGAYEQYF. For the CDR3, the DNA is TGCGCCAGCAGCCGGATAGCGGGGGCCTACGAGCAGTACTTC.

The table lists this clone with a count of one. CDR3 in amino acids: CASSATAGWSYEQYF. In DNA form, the CDR3 reads TGTGCCAGCAGTGCAACGGCGGGCTGGTCCTACGAGCAGTACTTC. V is TRBV6-1 and J is TRBJ2-7; D might be TRBD2 (5 bases). This CDR3 contains 15 residues. With 4 bases removed from V and 1 base from J, the gap between germline ends came to 14 bases. Germline V gives CDR1 MNHNS, CDR2 SASEGT.

This clone was counted once. At one end the junction does not follow the germline gene, possibly because of a read error. The chain is built from TRBV5-6 and TRBJ1-2, with 8 positions matching TRBD1. CDR1 and CDR2 (germline): SGHDT, YYEEEE. The CDR3 consists of 12 residues. The chain's CDR3 is CASSFRDRSFAF. CDR3 nucleotides: TGTGCCAGCAGCTTCCGGGACAGGTCCTTTGCCTTC.

The chain links TRBV19 to TRBJ2-3, with 9 bases matching TRBD2. The V gene's germline CDR1 is LNHDA and CDR2 SQIVND (reference sequence). V was clipped by 3 bases and J by 4 bases; unmatched bases: 2. The CDR3 length is 14 residues. CDR3 DNA: TGTGCCAGTAGTATGCGGGGGGGCGCAGATACGCAGTATTTT. As protein: CASSMRGGADTQYF.

This chain connects TRBV5-8 to TRBJ2-7; maybe TRBD2 (5 bases). CDR1 and CDR2 (germline): SGHTS, YDEGEE. The CDR3 is 15 residues long. V was clipped by 5 bases and J by 2 bases, with 17 bases between them. Here the CDR3 DNA reads TGTGCCAGCAGTCGCATAGGTGGACTGACCTACGAGCAGTACTTC. Protein: CASSRIGGLTYEQYF.

This rearrangement joins TRBV28 to TRBJ2-5, with D possibly TRBD2 on 7 matching bases. There are 15 residues in the CDR3. V lost 5 bases and J lost 4, with 17 bases in between. Germline lookup yields CDR1 MDHEN and CDR2 SYDVKM. This CDR3 reads CASSLGGGGGETQYF. In nucleotides, the CDR3 is TGTGCCAGCAGTCTCGGGGGAGGGGGGGGAGAGACCCAGTACTTC.

V usage is TRBV28 and J usage is TRBJ1-4; 10 positions agree with TRBD1. The trim removed 6 bases at V and 4 bases at J, leaving 5 bases unmatched. The CDR3 consists of 15 residues. Germline lookup yields CDR1 MDHEN and CDR2 SYDVKM. Here the CDR3 reads CASSTGTGDNEKLFF. The CDR3 DNA reads TGTGCCAGCAGCACCGGGACAGGGGATAATGAAAAACTGTTTTTT.

This chain links TRBV5-1 with TRBJ2-7; 8 bases align to TRBD2. Germline CDR1 and CDR2: SGHRS and YFSETQ. V was pared by 2 bases and J by 3 bases, with 10 bases of the junction left unmatched. This CDR3 has 16 residues. As DNA, the CDR3 is TGCGCCAGCAGCTTAAACGGGGGGGGTCAAGTCTACGAGCAGTACTTC. It translates to CASSLNGGGQVYEQYF.